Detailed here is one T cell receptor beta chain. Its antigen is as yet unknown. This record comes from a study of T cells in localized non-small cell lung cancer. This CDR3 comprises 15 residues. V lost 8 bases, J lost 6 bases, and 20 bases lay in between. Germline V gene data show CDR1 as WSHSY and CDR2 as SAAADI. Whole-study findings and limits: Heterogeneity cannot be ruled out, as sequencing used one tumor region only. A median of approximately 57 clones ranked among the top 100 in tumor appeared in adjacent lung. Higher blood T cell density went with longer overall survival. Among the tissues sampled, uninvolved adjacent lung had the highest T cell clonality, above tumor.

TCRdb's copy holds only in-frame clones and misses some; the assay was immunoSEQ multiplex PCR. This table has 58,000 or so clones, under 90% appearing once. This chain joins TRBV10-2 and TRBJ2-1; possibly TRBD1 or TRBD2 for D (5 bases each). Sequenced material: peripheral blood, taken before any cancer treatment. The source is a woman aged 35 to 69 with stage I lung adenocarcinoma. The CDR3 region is CASGGEGKAGNEQFF. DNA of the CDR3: TGCGCCAGCGGGGGAGAAGGGAAGGCTGGCAATGAGCAGTTCTTC.